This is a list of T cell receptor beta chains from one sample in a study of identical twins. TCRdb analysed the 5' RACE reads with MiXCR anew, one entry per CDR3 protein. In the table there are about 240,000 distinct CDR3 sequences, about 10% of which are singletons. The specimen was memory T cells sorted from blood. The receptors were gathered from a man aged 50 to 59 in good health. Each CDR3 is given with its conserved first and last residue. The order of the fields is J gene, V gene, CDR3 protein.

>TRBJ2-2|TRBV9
CASEEGGRAIPGELFF
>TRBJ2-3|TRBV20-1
CSASPFAGSTDTQYF
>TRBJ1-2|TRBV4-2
CASSQGVQMNYGYTF
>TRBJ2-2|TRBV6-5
CAGSYWALAGPITGELFF
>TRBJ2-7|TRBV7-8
CASSPGKSSQYF
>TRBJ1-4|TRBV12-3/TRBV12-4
CASSLAPGTGPENEKLFF
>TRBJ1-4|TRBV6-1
CASRPTGTNEKLFF
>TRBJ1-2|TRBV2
CASSELASLYGYTF
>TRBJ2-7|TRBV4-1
CASSGKLGGSYEQYF
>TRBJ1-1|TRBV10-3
CAISWGGANTEAFF
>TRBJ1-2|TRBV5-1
CASRDRTESDATF
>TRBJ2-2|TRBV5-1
CASTGLSNTGELFF
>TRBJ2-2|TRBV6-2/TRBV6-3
CASSSGQATGELFF
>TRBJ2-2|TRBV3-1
CASRRTSGDTGELFF
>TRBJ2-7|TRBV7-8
CASSSPGGRAPYEQYF
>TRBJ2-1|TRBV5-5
CASSLVPLAHNEQFF
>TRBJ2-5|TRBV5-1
CASRAGPLGETQYF
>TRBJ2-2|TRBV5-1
CASSLAQANTGELFF
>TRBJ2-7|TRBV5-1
CASSPSGQHYEQYF
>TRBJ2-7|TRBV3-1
CASSQTWDRAHEQYF
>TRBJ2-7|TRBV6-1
CASSEVRGAGDEQYF
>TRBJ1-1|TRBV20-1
CSAPVGAEAFF
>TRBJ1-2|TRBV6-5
CASSYSYTNYGYTF
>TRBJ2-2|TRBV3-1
CASSPQGAQLTGELFF
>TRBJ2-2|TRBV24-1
CATSDLRSPAGELFF
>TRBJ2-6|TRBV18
CASSPPGDSSSGANVLTF
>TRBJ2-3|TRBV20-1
CSCSSSGRGNTDTQYF
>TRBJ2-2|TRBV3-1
CASGGGRGELFF
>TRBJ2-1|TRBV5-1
CASRSGTSGGASNNEQFF
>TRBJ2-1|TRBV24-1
CATSDSRTSGILNEQFF
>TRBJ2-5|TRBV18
CASSQLQGPQETQYF
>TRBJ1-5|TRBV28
CASNSRGHTTAQPQHF
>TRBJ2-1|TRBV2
CASSELLYSSYNEQFF
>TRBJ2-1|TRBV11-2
CASSLARRGGFYEQFF
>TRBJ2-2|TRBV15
CATSRQGLANNTGELFF
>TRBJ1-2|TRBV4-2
CASSPRDRERFGYTF
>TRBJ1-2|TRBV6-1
CASSHGQGAIGYTF
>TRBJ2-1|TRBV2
CASSPGLGVEEQFF
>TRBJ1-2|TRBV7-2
CASSLVGEGYTF
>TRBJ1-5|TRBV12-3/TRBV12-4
CASSFGVGSNQPQHF
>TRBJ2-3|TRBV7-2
CASSLASPDGTQYF
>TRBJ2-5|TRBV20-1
CSTKWGQETQYF
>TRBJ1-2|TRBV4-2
CASSQGRDRGVGYTF
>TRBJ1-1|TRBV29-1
CSVVRPMGYRTEAFF
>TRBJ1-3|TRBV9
CASSQPETGGLNSGNTIYF
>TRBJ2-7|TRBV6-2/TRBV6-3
CASSHDRDKQYF
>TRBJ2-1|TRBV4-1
CASSQVWTSKYNEQFF
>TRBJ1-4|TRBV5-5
CASSFAANEKLFF
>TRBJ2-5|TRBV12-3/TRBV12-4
CASSMGANGETQYF
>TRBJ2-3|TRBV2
CASSSGGGSTDTQYF
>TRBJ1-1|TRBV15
CATSRDRAAEAFF
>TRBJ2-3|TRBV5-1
CASSLDGSSDTQYF
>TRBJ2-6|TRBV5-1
CASSLAPTSGANVLTF
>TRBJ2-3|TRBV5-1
CASSLSNVLDTQYF
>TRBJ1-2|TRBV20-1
CSARDRQGGPGYGYTF